This entry lists 13 T cell receptor beta chains sequenced from one sample in a study of high-grade serous ovarian cancer treatment subgroups. Repertoires were generated with immunoSEQ multiplex PCR, while TCRdb's copy carries only in-frame clones and drops some. The table includes about 12,000 clones, roughly 85% detected once. The tumor samples were collected prior to definitive surgery or chemotherapy. The sequenced material came from tumor tissue. The source of these receptors is a human donor with high-grade serous ovarian cancer.

The rearrangement joins TRBV2 to TRBJ2-3; TRBD2 matches at 13 bases. The CDR3 length is 15 residues. V gave up 6 bases and J gave up 4 bases; unmatched junction bases: 4. Germline V lookup: CDR1 SNHLY, CDR2 FYNNEI. CDR3 loop: CASSILAGGPDTQYF. The CDR3 DNA is TGTGCCAGCAGCATACTAGCGGGGGGGCCAGATACGCAGTATTTT.

The rearrangement links TRBV6-1 to TRBJ1-5, with a possible D match to TRBD1 (6 bases). V gave up 5 bases and J gave up 4 bases, with 9 bases separating them. The CDR3 contains 13 residues. Germline CDR1 reads MNHNS; CDR2 reads SASEGT. In nucleotides, the CDR3 is TGTGCCAGCAGTTATGGACAGAATCAGCCCCAGCATTTT. It specifies CASSYGQNQPQHF.

V gene TRBV5-1 combines with J gene TRBJ2-5; 9 nucleotides line up with TRBD1. V shed 4 bases and J 2 bases; nucleotides not matched to a gene: 6. The CDR3 totals 15 residues. Germline V gene lookup returns CDR1 SGHRS and CDR2 YFSETQ. DNA of the CDR3: TGCGCCAGCAGCCAGGGACAGGGTCGGCAAGAGACCCAGTACTTC. Its translation is CASSQGQGRQETQYF.

This chain connects TRBV11-2 to TRBJ1-1; 11 bases map to TRBD1. Germline V gene sequence: CDR1 SGHAT, CDR2 FQNNGV. Trimming took 4 bases from V and 4 from J; bases not matched to a gene: 5. The CDR3 has 15 residues. This chain's CDR3 is CASSSSDRGLTEAFF. CDR3 bases: TGTGCCAGCAGCTCATCGGACAGGGGGCTCACTGAAGCTTTCTTT.

In this sample, this clone turned up once. The chain couples TRBV25-1 to TRBJ1-5; D is possibly TRBD1 (5 bases). Germline CDR1 MGHDK, CDR2 SYGVNS. Trimming removed 4 bases from V and 4 bases from J, with 14 bases in between. This CDR3 spans 15 amino acids. The CDR3 sequence is CASSANTGGNQPQHF. In DNA form, the CDR3 reads TGTGCCAGCAGTGCTAATACAGGTGGGAATCAGCCCCAGCATTTT.

This clone was found a few times. This sequence joins TRBV6-1 and TRBJ2-1; TRBD2 agrees at 10 bases. The CDR3 consists of 15 residues. Per the germline V gene, CDR1 is MNHNS and CDR2 is SASEGT. J lost 8 bases, V lost 6 bases, and 10 bases had no gene match. CDR3 in DNA: TGTGCCAGCAGATTTGGACTAGCGGACATGGATGAGCAGTTCTTC. It encodes CASRFGLADMDEQFF.

V gene TRBV27 combines with J gene TRBJ1-5; possible D gene TRBD1, 6 bases. V lost 8 bases and J lost 4, with 15 bases in between. Germline V CDR1 and CDR2: MNHEY, SMNVEV (reference sequence). This CDR3 has 14 amino acids. The CDR3 reads CASGGQGYNQPQHF. In DNA form, the CDR3 reads TGTGCCAGCGGGGGGCAGGGCTATAATCAGCCCCAGCATTTT.

V gene TRBV6-5 combines with J gene TRBJ1-5, with no clear D. CDR3 length: 13 residues. CDR1 is MNHEY, CDR2 SVGAGI, per germline. The V end was cut by 0 bases, the J end by 6 bases, with 6 bases between. DNA of the CDR3: TGTGCCAGCAGTTACTCGACCCTTCAGCCCCAGCATTTT. It yields the protein CASSYSTLQPQHF.

This clone occurred once. The gene calls are TRBV5-6 and TRBJ2-3; 10 bases line up with TRBD2. CDR3 length: 17 amino acids. Germline V gives CDR1 SGHDT, CDR2 YYEEEE. Trimming took 2 bases from V and 3 from J; bases not matched to a gene: 9. CDR3 loop: CASSFLTQAGGTDTQYF. DNA for the CDR3: TGTGCCAGCAGCTTCCTGACTCAAGCGGGGGGGACAGATACGCAGTATTTT. Together with reference TRBV5-6 and TRBJ2-3, the CDR3 gives the full variable domain: DAGVTQSPTHLIKTRGQQVTLRCSPKSGHDTVSWYQQALGQGPQFIFQYYEEEERQRGNFPDRFSGHQFPNYSSELNVNALLLGDSALYLCASSFLTQAGGTDTQYFGPGTRLTVL.

The chain has TRBV18 and TRBJ2-5; D not certain. CDR1 is KGHSH and CDR2 is LQKENI in the germline V gene. The ends were cut back, 0 bases at V and 4 bases at J, with 21 bases in the middle. This CDR3 has 18 residues. The DNA of the CDR3 is TGTGCCAGCTCACCACCGAAGAGCCGGGTAGTCGACCGAGAGACCCAGTACTTC. Encoded protein: CASSPPKSRVVDRETQYF.

The rearrangement joins TRBV6-5 to TRBJ2-3; D call uncertain. This CDR3 spans 13 amino acids. Germline V gene data show CDR1 as MNHEY and CDR2 as SVGAGI. Trimming removed 2 bases at V and 4 bases at J, with 7 bases between. This CDR3 is CASSYNPADTQYF. Here the CDR3 DNA reads TGTGCCAGCAGTTACAACCCGGCAGATACGCAGTATTTT.

V gene TRBV30 combines with J gene TRBJ2-2; D is ambiguous. Trimming stripped 0 bases from V and 6 bases from J, with 8 bases between. The germline CDR1 and CDR2 sequences are GTSNPN and SVGIG (reference sequence). CDR3 size: 13 residues. CDR3 protein: CAWSVRASGELFF. CDR3 nucleotide sequence: TGTGCCTGGAGTGTACGGGCCTCCGGGGAGCTGTTTTTT.

There are a few counts of this clone. The chain is built from TRBV4-1 and TRBJ1-5, with D perhaps TRBD1 (5 bases). The V end was cut by 1 base, the J end by 6 bases, with 10 bases between. The CDR3 contains 14 residues. Germline V CDR1 and CDR2: MGHRA, YSYEKL. The CDR3, as DNA: TGCGCCAGCAGCCAAGCGGCAGGGTTTCAGCCCCAGCATTTT. As protein: CASSQAAGFQPQHF.